These 13 T cell receptor beta chains were sequenced from one sample in a study of OX40 agonist ivuxolimab in advanced cancers. The assay was immunoSEQ multiplex PCR, and TCRdb's table has in-frame clones only and misses some. Among some 83,000 clones, less than 95% were seen once, and the ten largest hold 8.4%. Sequencing used CD4+ or CD8+ T cells sorted from blood, obtained in a trial of the OX40 agonist ivuxolimab. All receptors derive from an adult with an advanced solid tumor such as melanoma, head and neck, liver or kidney cancer.

The V gene is TRBV11-3, the J gene TRBJ2-7; 9 positions agree with TRBD2. Germline trimming cut 2 bases from V and 0 bases from J; bases unmatched to any gene: 14. CDR3 size: 19 residues. Germline assignment: CDR1 SGHNT and CDR2 YENEEA. CDR3 in amino acids: CASSLHGRKKRGDSYEQYF. In DNA, the CDR3 is TGTGCCAGCAGCTTACACGGGCGAAAGAAGCGGGGGGACTCCTACGAGCAGTACTTC.

V usage is TRBV5-6 and J usage is TRBJ2-7, with 13 bases lining up with TRBD2. V trimming: 1 base; J trimming: 7 bases; junction bases outside the gene matches: 5. This CDR3 has 15 amino acids. Germline V gene sequence: CDR1 SGHDT, CDR2 YYEEEE. CDR3 DNA: TGTGCCAGCAGCTTGTCCGGACTAGCGGGGGATGAGCAGTACTTC. It translates to CASSLSGLAGDEQYF.

The rearrangement links TRBV19 to TRBJ1-2; the D gene is possibly TRBD1 (5 bases). Germline V lookup: CDR1 LNHDA, CDR2 SQIVND (reference sequence). The CDR3 has 11 residues. Trimming removed 2 bases at V and 8 bases at J, with 6 bases between. The CDR3 region has the DNA TGTGCCAGTAGTATAACAGGAGGCTACACCTTC. Protein sequence: CASSITGGYTF.

This chain connects TRBV5-6 to TRBJ2-1, with D possibly being TRBD1 (6 bases). The CDR3 spans 13 residues. V was clipped by 0 bases and J by 9 bases, with 10 bases between them. Germline V CDR1 and CDR2: SGHDT, YYEEEE. In nucleotides, the CDR3 is TGTGCCAGCAGCTTGGCAGGGGTGCGTGAGCAGTTCTTC. It is translated as CASSLAGVREQFF.

J is TRBJ2-1 and V is TRBV13; TRBD2 matches at 9 bases. The CDR3 is made up of 15 amino acids. V trimming: 3 bases; J trimming: 4 bases; junction bases outside the gene matches: 4. Germline V CDR1 and CDR2: PRHDT, FYEKMQ (reference sequence). CDR3 nucleotides: TGTGCCAGCAGCTTCCGCGGGGGGGAATACAATGAGCAGTTCTTC. Amino acids: CASSFRGGEYNEQFF. Drawing the rest from reference TRBV13 and TRBJ2-1, the complete variable domain is AAGVIQSPRHLIKEKRETATLKCYPIPRHDTVYWYQQGPGQDPQFLISFYEKMQSDKGSIPDRFSAQQFSDYHSELNMSSLELGDSALYFCASSFRGGEYNEQFFGPGTRLTVL.

The chain recombines TRBV4-1 with TRBJ1-1; weak D call: TRBD1 (5 bases). Trimming stripped 3 bases from V and 0 bases from J, with 11 bases between. CDR1 is MGHRA, CDR2 YSYEKL, per germline. The CDR3 length is 15 residues. Here the CDR3 DNA reads TGCGCCAGCAGCCACCGGGACCAATTGAACACTGAAGCTTTCTTT. As protein: CASSHRDQLNTEAFF.

The chain links TRBV4-3 to TRBJ1-4; D remains unclear. In germline, CDR1 is LGHNA, CDR2 YSLEER. This CDR3 contains 13 residues. Trimming pared 0 bases from V and 8 bases from J, leaving 7 bases between. Here the CDR3 reads CASSQDPPEKLFF. CDR3 sequence (DNA): TGCGCCAGCAGCCAAGACCCGCCCGAAAAACTGTTTTTT.

The V gene is TRBV11-3, the J gene TRBJ2-5; D is unclear. The CDR3 is made up of 14 amino acids. V was cut by 1 base and J by 2 bases, with 8 bases left in between. From germline, CDR1 is SGHNT and CDR2 YENEEA. CDR3 bases: TGTGCCAGCAGCTTAGCCCCTATACAAGAGACCCAGTACTTC. Amino acid sequence: CASSLAPIQETQYF.

The V call is TRBV6-1, the J call TRBJ2-3, with D possibly called TRBD1 or TRBD2 (5 bases each). Germline loops: CDR1 MNHNS, CDR2 SASEGT. Trimming took off 5 bases at V and 2 bases at J, with 11 bases between the two ends. CDR3 size: 14 residues. The CDR3 reads CASSSRDHTDTQYF. The DNA of the CDR3 is TGTGCCAGCAGTTCCCGGGACCACACAGATACGCAGTATTTT.

V and J are TRBV30 and TRBJ2-1; D may be TRBD2 (5 bases). Germline assignment: CDR1 GTSNPN and CDR2 SVGIG (reference sequence). Trimming shortened V by 4 bases and J by 6 bases, and 19 bases separated the two germline ends. The CDR3 is 15 residues long. This chain's CDR3 is CAWMHSQFGVNEQFF. In DNA, the CDR3 is TGTGCCTGGATGCATTCACAATTCGGGGTCAATGAGCAGTTCTTC.

The chain has TRBV15 and TRBJ1-2, with 7 bases matching TRBD1. The CDR3 is 16 residues long. Germline assignment: CDR1 LNHNV and CDR2 YYDKDF (reference sequence). The V segment lost 3 bases and the J segment 2 bases; nucleotides outside the gene matches: 9. In nucleotides, the CDR3 is TGTGCCACCAGCAGGGGAGGGACAGTCCCCAACTATGGCTACACCTTC. It specifies CATSRGGTVPNYGYTF.

The chain recombines TRBV6-6 with TRBJ2-7; weak D call: TRBD1 (6 bases). V lost 4 bases and J 0 bases, leaving 10 bases between the germline ends. The germline gives CDR1 MNHNY, CDR2 SVGAGI (reference sequence). This CDR3 has 14 amino acids. CDR3 loop: CASSLTGNSYEQYV. CDR3 coding DNA: TGTGCCAGCAGTTTAACAGGGAACTCCTACGAGCAGTACGTC.

V usage is TRBV5-3 and J usage is TRBJ2-3; TRBD2 matches at 10 bases. TRBV5-3 is given ORF status, its function remaining uncertain. The length of the CDR3 is 15 residues. Trimming removed 2 bases from V and 4 bases from J; junction bases left unmatched: 4. This CDR3 reads CARSFTSGVADTQYF. The CDR3 bases are TGTGCCAGAAGCTTCACTAGCGGGGTCGCAGATACGCAGTATTTT.